This paragraph covers one TCR beta chain sequence. Its antigen is still unknown. Caucasian adults residing in Nashville, Tennessee made up all the donors. As originally analysed: In the immunoSEQ data, sequences were junction-only and lacked quality scores, so filtering differed. Assay: immunoSEQ multiplex PCR; the TCRdb copy retains only in-frame clones and omits some. The DNA gave D and trimming, while V, J and clone size come from that table. The sample shows fewer than 850,000 clones, about 90% of them seen only once. This CDR3 region has 15 residues. Germline CDR1 reads SEHNR; CDR2 reads FQNEAQ (reference sequence). Trimming removed 5 bases at V and 2 bases at J, with 13 bases between. The sample originates from a study of shared clonotypes between healthy human individuals. Study-wide points: Naive subsets tended to show greater estimated richness than memory subsets. Of the naive CD4 clonotypes, around 5.2% were shared across a handful of donors.

Source material: memory CD8+ T cells from PBMCs. The subset denotes: CD45RO+ cells pooled with CCR7-negative TemRA cells. The sequence came from a man aged 18 to 30 in good health. Some clones in this sample may be carry-over from other donors' samples. The chain is built from TRBV7-9 and TRBJ2-1, with D tentatively TRBD2 (5 bases). The CDR3 DNA reads as TGTGCCAGCAGCCCTCACGAGGGAGCCTACAATGAGCAGTTCTTC. Its translation: CASSPHEGAYNEQFF.